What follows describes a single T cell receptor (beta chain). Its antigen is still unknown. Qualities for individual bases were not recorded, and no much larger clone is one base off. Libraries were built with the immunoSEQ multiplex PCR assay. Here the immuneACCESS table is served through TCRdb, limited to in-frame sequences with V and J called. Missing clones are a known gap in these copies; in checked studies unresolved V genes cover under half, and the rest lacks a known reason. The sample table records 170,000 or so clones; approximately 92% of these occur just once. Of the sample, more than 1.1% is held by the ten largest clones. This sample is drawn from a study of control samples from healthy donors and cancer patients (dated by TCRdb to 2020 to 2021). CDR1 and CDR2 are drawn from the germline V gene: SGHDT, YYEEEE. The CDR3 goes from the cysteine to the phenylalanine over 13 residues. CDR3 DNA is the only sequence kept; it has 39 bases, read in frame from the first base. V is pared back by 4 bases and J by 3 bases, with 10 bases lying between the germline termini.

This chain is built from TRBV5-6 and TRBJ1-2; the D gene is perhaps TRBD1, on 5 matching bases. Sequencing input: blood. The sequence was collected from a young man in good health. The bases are TGTGCCAGCAGCCCGGACAAGTACTATGGCTACACCTTC. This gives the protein CASSPDKYYGYTF.